This TCR beta chain came from a study of T cells in Graves' hyperthyroidism and ophthalmopathy. Template material for amplifying TCR beta CDR3 regions consisted of RNA transcripts. HTBI primers were employed in a first-round RT-PCR of the TCR CDR3. TCRdb recomputed calls from the multiplex PCR reads with MiXCR, one row per CDR3 protein. The sample contains about 530,000 distinct CDR3 sequences, 17% of which appear only once. Between the trimmed V and J ends, which lost 7 bases and 0 bases, there was a span of 7 bases. The CDR3 extends over 13 amino acids. CDR1 and CDR2 (germline): MNHNS, SASEGT. This clonotype was found a few times. Investigators excluded patients with uncontrolled infection, other autoimmune disease, pregnancy or lactation.

The rearrangement links TRBV6-1 to TRBJ1-3; no definite D call. The receptor comes from a woman aged 18-29 years with Graves' ophthalmopathy. Sequenced sample: blood. CDR3 in DNA: TGTGCCAGCAATGACAACTCTGGAAACACCATATATTTT. It translates to CASNDNSGNTIYF.